Listed here are 29 T cell receptor beta chains from one sample, sequenced in a study of cytomegalovirus exposure and HLA in healthy donors. TCRdb keeps only in-frame clones here, not all; method: immunoSEQ multiplex PCR. The repertoire holds more than 120,000 clones, with approximately 88% as singletons. The sequenced material came from PBMCs. The source is a man aged 18 to 35 in good health and CMV-seropositive.

The J gene is TRBJ1-3, the V gene TRBV5-4; D gene ambiguous. CDR3 length equals 15 residues. Per the germline V gene, CDR1 is SGHNT and CDR2 is YYREEE (reference sequence). Trimming stripped 4 bases from V and 0 bases from J, with 11 bases between. The CDR3 protein is CASSVDRYSGNTIYF. The CDR3 nucleotides are TGTGCCAGCAGCGTAGATCGATACTCTGGAAACACCATATATTTT. Full variable domain (outside the CDR3, taken from reference TRBV5-4 and TRBJ1-3): ETGVTQSPTHLIKTRGQQVTLRCSSQSGHNTVSWYQQALGQGPQFIFQYYREEENGRGNFPPRFSGLQFPNYSSELNVNALELDDSALYLCASSVDRYSGNTIYFGEGSWLTVV.

This chain connects TRBV7-9 to TRBJ1-2, with D possibly being TRBD1 (5 bases). V lost 5 bases to trimming and J lost 6 bases, with 13 bases between them. This CDR3 has 13 amino acids. Germline CDR1 reads SEHNR; CDR2 reads FQNEAQ (reference sequence). CDR3: CASSPYGGDGYTF. CDR3 DNA sequence: TGTGCCAGCAGCCCCTATGGAGGGGATGGCTACACCTTC.

This clone was detected a few times. The chain links TRBV19 to TRBJ1-2; no clear D gene. Between the trimmed V and J ends, which lost 4 bases and 4 bases, there was a span of 19 bases. CDR3 length: 16 residues. CDR1 is LNHDA, CDR2 SQIVND, per germline (reference sequence). CDR3 in amino acids: CASSTGLLSPSYGYTF. The CDR3 region has the DNA TGTGCCAGTAGTACCGGACTCCTAAGCCCGTCCTATGGCTACACCTTC.

The chain carries TRBV7-8 and TRBJ2-2; D gene uncertain. The CDR3 has 11 amino acids. The ends were cut back, 5 bases at V and 5 bases at J, with 3 bases in the middle. From germline, CDR1 is SGHVS and CDR2 FQNEAQ. CDR3 residues: CASSPTGELFF. The CDR3 bases are TGTGCCAGCAGCCCGACCGGGGAGCTGTTTTTT.

The J gene is TRBJ1-1, the V gene TRBV18; the D is unclear. Germline V gene data show CDR1 as KGHSH and CDR2 as LQKENI. The CDR3 sequence is 15 residues long. Trimming stripped 8 bases from V and 2 bases from J, with 18 bases between. The CDR3 region is CASAGPDGLNTEAFF. The DNA of the CDR3 is TGTGCCAGCGCTGGACCGGACGGACTTAACACTGAAGCTTTCTTT.

The V call is TRBV19, the J call TRBJ2-7, with TRBD2 as a possible D gene (5 bases). This CDR3 spans 11 amino acids. Per germline, CDR1 LNHDA and CDR2 SQIVND (reference sequence). V lost 4 bases to trimming and J lost 4 bases, with 5 bases between them. CDR3 region: CASSTGYEQYF. The CDR3 DNA sequence: TGTGCCAGTAGTACGGGGTACGAGCAGTACTTC. Full variable domain (outside the CDR3, taken from reference TRBV19 and TRBJ2-7): DGGITQSPKYLFRKEGQNVTLSCEQNLNHDAMYWYRQDPGQGLRLIYYSQIVNDFQKGDIAEGYSVSREKKESFPLTVTSAQKNPTAFYLCASSTGYEQYFGPGTRLTVT.

This clone was picked up one time. This chain links TRBV28 with TRBJ1-6; D not certain. Trimming left V 1 base short and J 10 bases short, with 11 bases between. CDR1 is MDHEN, CDR2 SYDVKM, per germline. The CDR3 contains 14 residues. CDR3 nucleotides: TGTGCCAGCAGTTTATTCACAAGCGGATCACCCCTCCACTTT. Amino acid sequence: CASSLFTSGSPLHF.

The J gene is TRBJ1-3, the V gene TRBV5-1; D may be TRBD1 (6 bases). The germline V gene encodes CDR1 SGHRS and CDR2 YFSETQ. This CDR3 has 16 amino acids. V was pared by 4 bases and J by 3 bases, with 17 bases between. This chain's CDR3 is CASSPDRLGLGNTIYF. CDR3 nucleotide sequence: TGCGCCAGCAGCCCGGACAGACTCGGACTTGGAAACACCATATATTTT.

The CDR3 DNA sequence: TGTGCCAGCATTAGGGACTTAAGTTCCTACGAGCAGTACTTC. Its protein product is CASIRDLSSYEQYF. V is TRBV6-1 and J is TRBJ2-7; possibly TRBD2 for D (6 bases). The V and J ends lost 7 bases and 1 base respectively, with 14 bases between them. Germline CDR1 reads MNHNS; CDR2 reads SASEGT. This CDR3 contains 14 residues.

The chain has TRBV19 and TRBJ2-7; the D gene is possibly TRBD2 (6 bases). This CDR3 region has 14 residues. Trimming took 1 base from V and 1 from J, leaving 8 bases between them. The germline CDR1 and CDR2 sequences are LNHDA and SQIVND (reference sequence). The CDR3: CASSIARGSYEQYF. CDR3 sequence (DNA): TGTGCCAGTAGTATAGCGCGGGGTTCCTACGAGCAGTACTTC.

This chain connects TRBV28 to TRBJ1-4; perhaps TRBD1 as D (6 bases). CDR1 MDHEN and CDR2 SYDVKM come from the germline V gene. There are 15 residues in the CDR3. The V end was cut by 3 bases, the J end by 4 bases, with 12 bases between. The CDR3: CASSLGRGLNEKLFF. In DNA, the CDR3 is TGTGCCAGCAGTTTGGGCAGGGGCCTTAATGAAAAACTGTTTTTT.

This clone has just one count. The chain links TRBV29-1 to TRBJ1-1; D gene unclear. From germline, CDR1 is SQVTM and CDR2 ANQGSEA. The CDR3 has 13 residues. V lost 6 bases and J lost 0, with 11 bases in between. Written as DNA, the CDR3 is TGCAGCGTCCGCGGTAGGATGAACACTGAAGCTTTCTTT. Residues: CSVRGRMNTEAFF.

The V and J genes are TRBV6-5 and TRBJ2-5; 8 nucleotides line up with TRBD1. V gave up 6 bases and J gave up 8 bases; unmatched junction bases: 14. The CDR3 is 15 residues long. Looked up from germline, CDR1 is MNHEY and CDR2 is SVGAGI. In DNA, the CDR3 is TGTGCCAGCAGCTCTGGACAGGGTGGATTCGGAACCCAGTACTTC. This sequence encodes CASSSGQGGFGTQYF.

The rearrangement links TRBV5-1 to TRBJ2-7, with 10 bases that match TRBD2. The CDR3 covers 19 residues. With 0 bases clipped from V and 2 bases from J, the junction kept 14 bases outside the gene matches. Per the germline V gene, CDR1 is SGHRS and CDR2 is YFSETQ. DNA for the CDR3: TGCGCCAGCAGCTTGGTACGAGTAGCGGGAGGCCCACCCACCTACGAGCAGTACTTC. Protein sequence: CASSLVRVAGGPPTYEQYF. Drawing the rest from reference TRBV5-1 and TRBJ2-7, the complete variable domain is KAGVTQTPRYLIKTRGQQVTLSCSPISGHRSVSWYQQTPGQGLQFLFEYFSETQRNKGNFPGRFSGRQFSNSRSEMNVSTLELGDSALYLCASSLVRVAGGPPTYEQYFGPGTRLTVT.

This clone has only one observation. The CDR3 coding sequence is TGCGCCAGCAGCGGCGGAGTTAACTATGGCTACACCTTC. Its protein product is CASSGGVNYGYTF. This chain links TRBV5-1 with TRBJ1-2; D not certain. The CDR3 is 13 amino acids. The V gene lost 4 bases and the J gene lost 1 base, with 8 bases spanning the gap. The germline V gene encodes CDR1 SGHRS and CDR2 YFSETQ.

V is TRBV7-3 and J is TRBJ1-2; D remains unclear. This CDR3 is 14 amino acids long. Trimming cost V 5 bases and J 12 bases, with 22 bases left between them. Germline CDR1 SGHTA, CDR2 FQGTGA. The CDR3 loop is CASSPTGSSGSHTF. In nucleotides, the CDR3 is TGTGCCAGCAGCCCCACGGGAAGTTCAGGATCTCACACCTTC.

This rearrangement joins TRBV29-1 to TRBJ1-1; D gene ambiguous. Germline CDR1 is SQVTM and CDR2 is ANQGSEA. V was cut by 1 base and J by 0 bases, with 12 bases left in between. The CDR3 has 15 amino acids. The CDR3 coding sequence is TGCAGCGTTGAAGGATTCGCGACTTTGAACACTGAAGCTTTCTTT. Its protein is CSVEGFATLNTEAFF.

The chain uses TRBV6-1 and TRBJ1-5, with 8 bases identical to TRBD1. V lost 6 bases, J lost 2 bases, and 6 bases stayed unmatched. In germline, CDR1 is MNHNS, CDR2 SASEGT. There are 15 residues in the CDR3. CDR3 protein: CASRVTGGGNQPQHF. In nucleotides, the CDR3 is TGTGCCAGCAGAGTAACAGGGGGGGGCAATCAGCCCCAGCATTTT.

This sequence joins TRBV4-1 and TRBJ1-1; no reliable D call. The CDR3 is 17 residues long. The V end was cut by 1 base, the J end by 1 base, with 16 bases between. Germline V gene sequence: CDR1 MGHRA, CDR2 YSYEKL. The CDR3, as DNA: TGCGCCAGCAGCCAAGTGGGGTGGAGGGCCGGGAACACTGAAGCTTTCTTT. Amino acid sequence: CASSQVGWRAGNTEAFF.

In this sample, this clone turned up a few times. The rearrangement links TRBV6-5 to TRBJ2-1, with 8 bases identical to TRBD2. The junction had 12 bases not matched to a gene; V was cut back by 8 bases and J by 9 bases. The germline gives CDR1 MNHEY, CDR2 SVGAGI. This CDR3 is 14 amino acids long. CDR3 sequence (DNA): TGTGCCAGCTCTAAGGGACTAGAGCATAGTGAGCAGTTCTTC. Its protein product is CASSKGLEHSEQFF.

V is TRBV2 and J is TRBJ2-2; TRBD2 matches at 7 bases. The trim removed 4 bases at V and 5 bases at J, leaving 7 bases unmatched. CDR1 and CDR2 from the germline V gene are SNHLY and FYNNEI. The CDR3 is 15 amino acids. This CDR3 reads CASSVKREGTGELFF. The DNA of the CDR3 is TGTGCCAGCAGTGTTAAGAGGGAGGGTACCGGGGAGCTGTTTTTT. Together with reference TRBV2 and TRBJ2-2, the CDR3 gives the full variable domain: EPEVTQTPSHQVTQMGQEVILRCVPISNHLYFYWYRQILGQKVEFLVSFYNNEISEKSEIFDDQFSVERPDGSNFTLKIRSTKLEDSAMYFCASSVKREGTGELFFGEGSRLTVL.

The V call is TRBV6-1, the J call TRBJ2-2, with TRBD1 matching 9 bases. From germline, CDR1 is MNHNS and CDR2 SASEGT. Trimming at V came to 6 bases and at J to 6 bases, leaving 5 bases not matched to a gene. This CDR3 has 14 amino acids. The CDR3 protein is CASRKTGGAGELFF. CDR3 nucleotide sequence: TGTGCCAGCAGAAAGACAGGGGGTGCCGGGGAGCTGTTTTTT.

The chain carries TRBV6-1 and TRBJ1-1; D is unclear. CDR1 and CDR2 (germline): MNHNS, SASEGT. V dropped 1 base and J dropped 4 bases, with 7 bases sitting between them. The CDR3 totals 13 residues. CDR3 DNA sequence: TGTGCCAGCAGTGAAGACGGGTTCACTGAAGCTTTCTTT. This sequence encodes CASSEDGFTEAFF.

The chain uses TRBV5-1 and TRBJ1-1, with 9 nucleotides matching TRBD1. CDR1 is SGHRS, CDR2 YFSETQ, per germline. The J segment lost 3 bases and the V segment lost 3 bases, leaving 6 bases of the junction unmatched. The CDR3 length is 15 residues. Here the CDR3 DNA reads TGCGCCAGCAGCTCCTTACAGGGGGCAGACACTGAAGCTTTCTTT. Translating it yields CASSSLQGADTEAFF.

The J gene is TRBJ2-4, the V gene TRBV25-1, with TRBD2 as a possible D gene (6 bases). Per the germline V gene, CDR1 is MGHDK and CDR2 is SYGVNS. The CDR3 sequence is 14 residues long. The ends were cut back, 6 bases at V and 5 bases at J, with 14 bases in the middle. CDR3 nucleotides: TGTGCCAGCAGGGACGGGAGAAGGGAAAACATTCAGTACTTC. Translating it yields CASRDGRRENIQYF.

For this clone: Different DNA sequences within this sample yield the same CDR3. The chain employs TRBV7-9 and TRBJ2-7; D remains unclear. From germline, CDR1 is SEHNR and CDR2 FQNEAQ (reference sequence). The germline V and J ends were trimmed by 5 bases and 3 bases, with 5 bases remaining between them. The CDR3 runs to 11 residues. The CDR3 DNA sequence: TGTGCCAGCAGCCGGAGCTACGAGCAGTACTTC. As protein: CASSRSYEQYF.

The V call is TRBV5-1, the J call TRBJ2-1; D possibly corresponds to TRBD1 (5 bases). The CDR3 is made up of 20 amino acids. Germline-derived CDR1 and CDR2 are SGHRS and YFSETQ. V gave up 4 bases and J gave up 0 bases, with 26 bases separating them. The CDR3 is CASSEYFPVGFDSSYNEQFF. In nucleotides, the CDR3 is TGCGCCAGCAGCGAGTATTTTCCGGTCGGGTTTGACAGCTCCTACAATGAGCAGTTCTTC. The whole variable domain, filled in from reference TRBV5-1 and TRBJ2-1, reads KAGVTQTPRYLIKTRGQQVTLSCSPISGHRSVSWYQQTPGQGLQFLFEYFSETQRNKGNFPGRFSGRQFSNSRSEMNVSTLELGDSALYLCASSEYFPVGFDSSYNEQFFGPGTRLTVL.

The rearrangement links TRBV6-5 to TRBJ2-5, with 13 bases lining up with TRBD2. The CDR3 extends over 15 amino acids. Trimming cost V 7 bases and J 12 bases; bases outside gene matches: 14. Germline CDR1 reads MNHEY; CDR2 reads SVGAGI. In DNA form, the CDR3 reads TGTGCCAGCACCGACCGCGGACTAGCGGGAGACACAAAGTACTTC. This sequence encodes CASTDRGLAGDTKYF.

The sample holds one count of this clone. This chain uses TRBV30 with TRBJ1-2; TRBD1 might be the D (6 bases). CDR3 length: 12 amino acids. Trimming left V 7 bases short and J 6 bases short, with 15 bases between. Germline CDR1 is GTSNPN and CDR2 is SVGIG (reference sequence). The CDR3 bases are TGTGCCTCTTCTCCATGGGGGCATGGCTACACCTTC. It codes for CASSPWGHGYTF.